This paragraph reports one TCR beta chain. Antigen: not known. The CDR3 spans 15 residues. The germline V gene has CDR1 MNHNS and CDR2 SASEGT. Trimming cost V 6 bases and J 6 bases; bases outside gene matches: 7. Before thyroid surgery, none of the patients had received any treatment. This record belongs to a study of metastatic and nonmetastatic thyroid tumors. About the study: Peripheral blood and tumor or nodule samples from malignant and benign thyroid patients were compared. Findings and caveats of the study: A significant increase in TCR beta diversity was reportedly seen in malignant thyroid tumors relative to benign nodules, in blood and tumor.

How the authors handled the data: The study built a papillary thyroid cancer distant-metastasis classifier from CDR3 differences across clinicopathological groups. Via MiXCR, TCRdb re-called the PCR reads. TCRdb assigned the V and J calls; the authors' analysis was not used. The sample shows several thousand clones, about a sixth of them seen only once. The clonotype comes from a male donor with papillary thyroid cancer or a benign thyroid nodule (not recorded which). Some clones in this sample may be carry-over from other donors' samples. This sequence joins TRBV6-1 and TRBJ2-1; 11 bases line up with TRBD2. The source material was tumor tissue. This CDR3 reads CASSQLAGVGNEQFF. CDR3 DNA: TGTGCCAGCAGCCAACTAGCGGGAGTGGGCAATGAGCAGTTCTTC.